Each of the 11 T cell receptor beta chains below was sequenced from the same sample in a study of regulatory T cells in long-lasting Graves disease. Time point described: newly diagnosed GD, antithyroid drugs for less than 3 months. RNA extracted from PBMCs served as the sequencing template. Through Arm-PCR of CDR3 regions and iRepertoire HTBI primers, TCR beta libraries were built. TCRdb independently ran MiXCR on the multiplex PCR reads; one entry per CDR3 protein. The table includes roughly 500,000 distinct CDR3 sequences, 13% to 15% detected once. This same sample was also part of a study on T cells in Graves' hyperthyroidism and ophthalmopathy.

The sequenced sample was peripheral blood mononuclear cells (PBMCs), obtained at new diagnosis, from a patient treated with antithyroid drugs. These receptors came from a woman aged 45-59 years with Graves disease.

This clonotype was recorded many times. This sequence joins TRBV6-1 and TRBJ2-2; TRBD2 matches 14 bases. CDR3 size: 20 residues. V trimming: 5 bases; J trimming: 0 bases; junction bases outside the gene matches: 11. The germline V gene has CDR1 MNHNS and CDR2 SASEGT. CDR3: CASSRRTSGRHTSNTGELFF. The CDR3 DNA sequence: TGTGCCAGCAGTCGCCGGACTAGCGGGAGGCACACTTCGAACACCGGGGAGCTGTTTTTT.

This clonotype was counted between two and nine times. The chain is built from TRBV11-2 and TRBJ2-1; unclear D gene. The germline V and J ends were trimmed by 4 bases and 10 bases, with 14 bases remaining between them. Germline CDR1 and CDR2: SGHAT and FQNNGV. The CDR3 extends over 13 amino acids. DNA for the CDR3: TGTGCCAGCAGCTCTCCCCCAATCGAGGAGCAGTTCTTC. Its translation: CASSSPPIEEQFF.

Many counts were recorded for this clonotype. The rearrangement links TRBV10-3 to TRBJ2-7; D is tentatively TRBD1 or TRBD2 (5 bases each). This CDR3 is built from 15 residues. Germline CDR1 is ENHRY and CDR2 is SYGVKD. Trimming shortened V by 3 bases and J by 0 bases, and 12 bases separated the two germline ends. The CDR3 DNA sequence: TGTGCCATCAGTGACCTGGACACTAGCTCCTACGAGCAGTACTTC. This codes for CAISDLDTSSYEQYF.

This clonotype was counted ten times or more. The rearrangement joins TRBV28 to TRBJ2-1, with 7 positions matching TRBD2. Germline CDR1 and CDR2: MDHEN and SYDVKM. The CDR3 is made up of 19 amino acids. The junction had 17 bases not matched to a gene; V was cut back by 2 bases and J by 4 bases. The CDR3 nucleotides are TGTGCCAGCAGTTTAATCGGATTCAATAGCGGGTCACGATACAATGAGCAGTTCTTC. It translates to CASSLIGFNSGSRYNEQFF.

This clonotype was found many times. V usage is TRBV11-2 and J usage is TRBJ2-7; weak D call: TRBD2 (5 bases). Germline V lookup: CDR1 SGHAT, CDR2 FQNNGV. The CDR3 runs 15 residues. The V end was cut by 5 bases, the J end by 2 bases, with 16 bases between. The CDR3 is CASSQEVAPTYEQYF. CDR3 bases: TGTGCCAGCAGCCAGGAGGTTGCACCGACCTACGAGCAGTACTTC.

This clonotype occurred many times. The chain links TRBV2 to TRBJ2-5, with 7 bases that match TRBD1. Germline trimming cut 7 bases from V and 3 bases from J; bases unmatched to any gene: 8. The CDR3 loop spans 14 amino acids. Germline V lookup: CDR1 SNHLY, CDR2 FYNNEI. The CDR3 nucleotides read TGTGCCAGCATGGACAGGCGATACGAAGAGACCCAGTACTTC. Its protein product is CASMDRRYEETQYF.

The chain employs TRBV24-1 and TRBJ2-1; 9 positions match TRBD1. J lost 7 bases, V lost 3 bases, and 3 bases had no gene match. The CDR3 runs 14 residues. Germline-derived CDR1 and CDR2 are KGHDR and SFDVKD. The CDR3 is CATSDPGTGNEQFF. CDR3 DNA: TGTGCCACCAGTGATCCCGGGACAGGGAATGAGCAGTTCTTC.

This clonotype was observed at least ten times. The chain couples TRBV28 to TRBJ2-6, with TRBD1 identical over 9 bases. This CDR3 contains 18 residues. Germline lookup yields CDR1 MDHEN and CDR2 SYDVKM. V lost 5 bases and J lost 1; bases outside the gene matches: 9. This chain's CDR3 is CASSGPGQGLSGANVLTF. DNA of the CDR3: TGTGCCAGCAGTGGACCGGGACAGGGACTTTCTGGGGCCAACGTCCTGACTTTC.

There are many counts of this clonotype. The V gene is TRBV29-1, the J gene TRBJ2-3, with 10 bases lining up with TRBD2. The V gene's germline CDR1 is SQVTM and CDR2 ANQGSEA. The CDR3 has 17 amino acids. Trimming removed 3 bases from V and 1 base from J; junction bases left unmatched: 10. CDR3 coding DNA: TGCAGCGTTGATGGGCTGCTAGCGGGAGAGGGCACAGATACGCAGTATTTT. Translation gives CSVDGLLAGEGTDTQYF.

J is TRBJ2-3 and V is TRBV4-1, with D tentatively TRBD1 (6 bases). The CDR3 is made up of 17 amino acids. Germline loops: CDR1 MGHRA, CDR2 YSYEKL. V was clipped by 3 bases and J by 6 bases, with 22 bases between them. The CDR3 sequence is CASSQNRGRGPGDTQYF. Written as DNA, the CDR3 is TGCGCCAGCAGCCAGAACCGGGGCAGGGGCCCGGGCGATACGCAGTATTTT.

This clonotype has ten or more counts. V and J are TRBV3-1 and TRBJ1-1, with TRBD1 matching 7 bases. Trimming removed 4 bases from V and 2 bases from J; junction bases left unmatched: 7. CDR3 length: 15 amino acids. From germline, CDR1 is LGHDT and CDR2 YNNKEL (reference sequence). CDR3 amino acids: CASSPAWTGNTEAFF. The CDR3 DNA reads TGTGCCAGCAGCCCAGCCTGGACAGGTAACACTGAAGCTTTCTTT.